The 13 T cell receptor beta chains reported below all come from one sample, sequenced in a study of metastatic and nonmetastatic thyroid tumors. TCRdb redid the clone calls on the PCR reads using MiXCR. The sample holds tens of thousands of clones, approximately 24% seen once. Thyroid surgery was preceded by no treatment in any patient. Material: tumor tissue. Receptors originate from a female donor with papillary thyroid cancer or a benign thyroid nodule (not recorded which). Some clones in this sample may be carry-over from other donors' samples.

The chain joins TRBV6-1 to TRBJ1-3; D is perhaps TRBD1 (5 bases). In germline, CDR1 is MNHNS, CDR2 SASEGT. V shed 5 bases and J shed 0 bases, with 11 bases lying between them. The CDR3 length is 15 residues. The CDR3 nucleotides read TGTGCCAGCAGTCGACAGTTAAGCTCTGGAAACACCATATATTTT. Amino acid sequence: CASSRQLSSGNTIYF.

The CDR3 DNA reads TGTGCCGCCAGGACGCGGGAGGTTCGCACAGATACGCAGTATTTT. It encodes CAARTREVRTDTQYF. The gene calls are TRBV6-1 and TRBJ2-3; TRBD2 aligns across 8 bases. This CDR3 region has 15 residues. Germline CDR1 MNHNS, CDR2 SASEGT. Trimming took 11 bases from V and 1 from J; bases not matched to a gene: 11.

Ten or more counts support this clone. CDR3 DNA sequence: TGTGCCAGTAGAGAGGACAGGGGAACGTTACCTAATCAGCCCCAGCATTTT. Its protein product is CASREDRGTLPNQPQHF. This chain connects TRBV19 to TRBJ1-5, with 9 positions matching TRBD1. This CDR3 is built from 17 residues. Germline CDR1 and CDR2: LNHDA and SQIVND (reference sequence). V dropped 6 bases and J dropped 4; count of bases not matched to a gene: 13. Supplemented by reference TRBV19 and TRBJ1-5, the full variable domain reads DGGITQSPKYLFRKEGQNVTLSCEQNLNHDAMYWYRQDPGQGLRLIYYSQIVNDFQKGDIAEGYSVSREKKESFPLTVTSAQKNPTAFYLCASREDRGTLPNQPQHFGDGTRLSIL.

This sequence joins TRBV5-1 and TRBJ2-1; 11 bases map to TRBD2. Germline V gene data show CDR1 as SGHRS and CDR2 as YFSETQ. V was clipped by 4 bases and J by 0 bases; unmatched bases: 6. The CDR3 consists of 17 residues. CDR3 protein: CASSDGTSGYSYNEQFF. The CDR3 DNA reads as TGCGCCAGCAGCGACGGGACTAGCGGTTACTCCTACAATGAGCAGTTCTTC.

In this sample, this clone is medium-sized. The chain links TRBV10-2 to TRBJ2-7; D not resolved. Trimming removed 6 bases at V and 6 bases at J, with 12 bases between. The CDR3 spans 12 residues. CDR1 and CDR2 from the germline V gene are WSHSY and SAAADI. The CDR3 loop is CASRGSPGEQYF. CDR3 sequence (DNA): TGCGCCAGCAGGGGGTCTCCAGGCGAGCAGTACTTC.

V and J are TRBV12-3 or TRBV12-4 and TRBJ1-2; D possibly corresponds to TRBD1 (5 bases). This CDR3 has 14 residues. Trimming cost V 8 bases and J 3 bases, with 16 bases left between them. The CDR3: CASVIGALDYGYTF. CDR3 in DNA: TGTGCCAGCGTGATAGGGGCCTTAGACTATGGCTACACCTTC.

Concerning this clone itself: This specimen includes other DNA sequences encoding the same CDR3. The J gene is TRBJ2-7, the V gene TRBV6-1; no firm D call. The CDR3 sequence is 11 residues long. V shed 1 base and J shed 4 bases, with 2 bases lying between them. Per germline, CDR1 MNHNS and CDR2 SASEGT. The CDR3 DNA sequence: TGTGCCAGCAGTGAAGGGTACGAGCAGTACTTC. This codes for CASSEGYEQYF.

The CDR3 DNA reads TGTGCCAGCAGCCCAAAGCGGGAAGCAGATACGCAGTATTTT. It encodes CASSPKREADTQYF. The chain has TRBV11-2 and TRBJ2-3; 7 positions match TRBD2. Germline V CDR1 and CDR2: SGHAT, FQNNGV. The CDR3 loop spans 14 amino acids. With 5 bases clipped from V and 4 bases from J, the junction kept 6 bases outside the gene matches.

This clone was detected ten times or more. The rearrangement joins TRBV18 to TRBJ1-4; D might be TRBD1 (6 bases). Trimming removed 4 bases from V and 5 bases from J, with 8 bases in between. Germline CDR1 and CDR2: KGHSH and LQKENI. The CDR3 consists of 13 residues. In nucleotides, the CDR3 is TGTGCCAGCTCACGTGACAGGAATGAAAAACTGTTTTTT. As protein: CASSRDRNEKLFF.

This clone showed up just a few times. This chain joins TRBV10-3 and TRBJ2-7, with 8 bases matching TRBD1. The ends lost 6 bases at V and 2 bases at J; junction bases unmatched: 6. The CDR3 is made up of 14 amino acids. Germline values: CDR1 ENHRY, CDR2 SYGVKD. The CDR3 bases are TGTGCCATCAGGACCGGACAGGGTCCCTACGAGCAGTACTTC. Protein sequence: CAIRTGQGPYEQYF.

The genes are TRBV10-3 and TRBJ2-3; TRBD2 matches 13 bases. This CDR3 contains 17 residues. With V trimmed by 3 bases and J by 0 bases, 3 bases remained unmatched. The V gene's germline CDR1 is ENHRY and CDR2 SYGVKD. CDR3 nucleotides: TGTGCCATCAGTGACTGGACTAGCGGGGGAAGCACAGATACGCAGTATTTT. Encoded protein: CAISDWTSGGSTDTQYF.

V is TRBV11-2 and J is TRBJ2-7; D is possibly TRBD1 or TRBD2 (5 bases each). V was shortened by 0 bases and J by 3 bases, with 12 bases between the two germline ends. From germline, CDR1 is SGHAT and CDR2 FQNNGV. CDR3 length: 15 amino acids. CDR3 residues: CASSLENIGGYEQYF. In DNA, the CDR3 is TGTGCCAGCAGCTTAGAAAACATTGGGGGCTACGAGCAGTACTTC.

The chain recombines TRBV2 with TRBJ1-4; 9 bases align to TRBD1. Germline CDR1 is SNHLY and CDR2 is FYNNEI. V dropped 7 bases and J dropped 4; count of bases not matched to a gene: 7. This CDR3 has 15 residues. In DNA form, the CDR3 reads TGTGCCAGCAAGTTTATGGGACAGGGTAATGAAAAACTGTTTTTT. Translated, it gives CASKFMGQGNEKLFF.